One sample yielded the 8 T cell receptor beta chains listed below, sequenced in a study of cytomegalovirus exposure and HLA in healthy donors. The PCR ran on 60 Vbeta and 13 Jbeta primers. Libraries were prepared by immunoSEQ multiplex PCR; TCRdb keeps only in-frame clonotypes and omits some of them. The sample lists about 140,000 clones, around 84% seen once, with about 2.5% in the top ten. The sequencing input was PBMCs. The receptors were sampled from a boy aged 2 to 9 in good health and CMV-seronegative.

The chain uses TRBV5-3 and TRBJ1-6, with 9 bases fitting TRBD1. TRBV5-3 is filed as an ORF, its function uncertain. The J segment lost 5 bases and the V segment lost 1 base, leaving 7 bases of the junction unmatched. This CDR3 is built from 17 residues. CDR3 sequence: CARSLYRGQRDNSPLHF. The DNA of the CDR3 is TGTGCCAGAAGCTTGTACAGGGGGCAGCGCGATAATTCACCCCTCCACTTT.

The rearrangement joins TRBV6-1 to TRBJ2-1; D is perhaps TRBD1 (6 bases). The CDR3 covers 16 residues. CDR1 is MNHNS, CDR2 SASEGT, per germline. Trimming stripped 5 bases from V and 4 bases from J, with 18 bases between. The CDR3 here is CASSKDPGTSYNEQFF. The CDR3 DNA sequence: TGTGCCAGCAGTAAAGACCCCGGGACATCTTACAATGAGCAGTTCTTC.

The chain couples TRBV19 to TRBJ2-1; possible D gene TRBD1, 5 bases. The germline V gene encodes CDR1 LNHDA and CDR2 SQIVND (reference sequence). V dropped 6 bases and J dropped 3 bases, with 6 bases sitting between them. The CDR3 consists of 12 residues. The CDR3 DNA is TGTGCCAGTAGCGACAGCTACAATGAGCAGTTCTTC. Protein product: CASSDSYNEQFF.

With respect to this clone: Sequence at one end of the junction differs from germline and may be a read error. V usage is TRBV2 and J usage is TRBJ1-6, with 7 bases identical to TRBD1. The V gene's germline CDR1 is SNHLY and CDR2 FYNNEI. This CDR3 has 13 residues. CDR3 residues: CASSREAGGFVRF. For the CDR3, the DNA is TGTGCCAGCTCCCGCGAAGCAGGGGGTTTTGTACGCTTT.

CDR3 coding DNA: TGCGCCAGCAGCAGATCGACAGGGGCCGAGACCCAGTACTTC. Amino acid sequence: CASSRSTGAETQYF. The chain uses TRBV5-1 and TRBJ2-5; 8 bases agree with TRBD1. V was pared by 4 bases and J by 5 bases, with 7 bases of the junction left unmatched. The CDR3 has 14 residues. Per germline, CDR1 SGHRS and CDR2 YFSETQ.

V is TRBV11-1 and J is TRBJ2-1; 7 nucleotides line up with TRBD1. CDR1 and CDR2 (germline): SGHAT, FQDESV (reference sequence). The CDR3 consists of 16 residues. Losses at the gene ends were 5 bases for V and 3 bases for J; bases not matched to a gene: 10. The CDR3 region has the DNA TGTGCCAGCAGCAAGGCCCTCAGGGGGAACTACAATGAGCAGTTCTTC. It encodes CASSKALRGNYNEQFF.

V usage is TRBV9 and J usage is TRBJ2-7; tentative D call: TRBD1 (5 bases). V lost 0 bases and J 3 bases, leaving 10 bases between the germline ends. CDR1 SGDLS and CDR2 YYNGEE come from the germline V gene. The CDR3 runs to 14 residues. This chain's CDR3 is CASSVEGSGYEQYF. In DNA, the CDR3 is TGTGCCAGCAGCGTAGAGGGGTCGGGCTACGAGCAGTACTTC.

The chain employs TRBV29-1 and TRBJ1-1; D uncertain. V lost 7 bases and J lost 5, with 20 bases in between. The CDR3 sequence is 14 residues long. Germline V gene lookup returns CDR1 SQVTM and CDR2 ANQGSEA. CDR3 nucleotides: TGCAGCGCCCCGGCAAAGGGCAGGAGGACTGAAGCTTTCTTT. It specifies CSAPAKGRRTEAFF.